Here is one TCR beta chain with its context. What it binds is not known. The CDR3 totals 16 residues. V lost 2 bases and J lost 1, with 14 bases in between. The germline V gene encodes CDR1 MNHEY and CDR2 SVGAGI. The sample belongs to a study of shared clonotypes between healthy human individuals. Broader study findings: Deeper or shallower sequencing was expected to change how clonotypes are shared among donors. On the whole, naive subsets had larger estimated richness than memory subsets had.

CD45RO-negative, CCR7-positively selected cells formed the naive CD8 fraction, excluding terminally differentiated effector memory CD45RA+ cells. The study ran the assay at deep level. An even split of each subset's genomic DNA across several immunoSEQ plates was performed. Assay used: immunoSEQ multiplex PCR; TCRdb lists only in-frame clones, some missing. The sample has some 2.1 million clones, just over 90% seen once; the top ten hold more than 1.5%. The chain carries TRBV6-5 and TRBJ1-1, with TRBD1 as a possible D gene (5 bases). The sequencing sample was made of naive CD8+ T cells from PBMCs. This TCR derives from a young man in good health. Some clones in this sample may be carry-over from other donors' samples. This chain's CDR3 is CASSYAKFGANTEAFF. In DNA, the CDR3 is TGTGCCAGCAGTTACGCCAAATTCGGGGCGAACACTGAAGCTTTCTTT.